This T cell receptor beta chain was retrieved from a study of shared clonotypes between healthy human individuals. Overall study results and limits: Clonotype sharing across four donors was observed for approximately 5% of naive CD4 clonotypes. Naive subsets, compared against memory subsets, generally had larger estimated richness values.

There are a few counts of this clone. Its antigen is as yet unknown. Sequencing used immunoSEQ multiplex PCR; TCRdb keeps in-frame clones, though not all of them. The data hold roughly 2.5 million clones, with just over 90% observed a single time. The V gene lost 7 bases and the J gene lost 3 bases, with 18 bases spanning the gap. The germline gives CDR1 SQVTM, CDR2 ANQGSEA. The CDR3 is 14 amino acids. The material sequenced was naive CD4+ T cells sorted from blood. Described subset: CD45RA+ positively selected. This rearrangement joins TRBV29-1 to TRBJ1-2; D ambiguous. The sequence was collected from a man aged 18 to 30 in good health. CDR3 protein: CSAALSRADYGYTF. CDR3 bases: TGCAGCGCAGCCCTCTCTAGGGCGGACTATGGCTACACCTTC.